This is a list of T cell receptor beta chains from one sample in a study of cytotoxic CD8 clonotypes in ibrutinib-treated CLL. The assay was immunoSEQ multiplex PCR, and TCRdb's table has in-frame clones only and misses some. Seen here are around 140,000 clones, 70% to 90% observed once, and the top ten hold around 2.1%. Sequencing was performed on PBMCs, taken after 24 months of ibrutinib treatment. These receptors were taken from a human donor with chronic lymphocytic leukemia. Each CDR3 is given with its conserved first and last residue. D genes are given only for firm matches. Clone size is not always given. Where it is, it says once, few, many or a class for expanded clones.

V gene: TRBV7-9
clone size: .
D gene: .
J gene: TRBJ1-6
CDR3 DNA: TGTGCCAGCAGCTTAGGTTTCGGGCCGAATTCACCCCTCCACTTT
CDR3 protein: CASSLGFGPNSPLHF

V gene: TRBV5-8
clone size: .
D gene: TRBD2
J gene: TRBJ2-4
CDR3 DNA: TGTGCCAGCAGCCTATACATCGCTAGCGGGCTAGCCAAAAACATTCAGTACTTC
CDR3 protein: CASSLYIASGLAKNIQYF

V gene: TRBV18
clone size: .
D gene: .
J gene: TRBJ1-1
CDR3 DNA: TGTGCCAGCTCACCAAGGGCAGACAGAAGCACTGAAGCTTTCTTT
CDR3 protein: CASSPRADRSTEAFF

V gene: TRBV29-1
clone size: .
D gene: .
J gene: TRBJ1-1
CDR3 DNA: TGCAGCGTTGAGAGGGCGGCAGGGGTCGCCCTAACTGAAGCTTTCTTT
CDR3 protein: CSVERAAGVALTEAFF

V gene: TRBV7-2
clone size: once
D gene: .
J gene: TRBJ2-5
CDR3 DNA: TGTGCCAGCAGCTGGGCACCCGGAGAGACCCAGTACTTC
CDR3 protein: CASSWAPGETQYF

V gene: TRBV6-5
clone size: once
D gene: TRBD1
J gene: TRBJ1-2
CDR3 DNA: TGTGCCAGCAGCTGGGACAGTATCTATGGCTACACCTTC
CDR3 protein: CASSWDSIYGYTF

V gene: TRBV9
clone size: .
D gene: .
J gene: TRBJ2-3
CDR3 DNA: TGTGCCAGCAGCGTAGGTGGGGTAGGGGGCACAGATACGCAGTATTTT
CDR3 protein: CASSVGGVGGTDTQYF

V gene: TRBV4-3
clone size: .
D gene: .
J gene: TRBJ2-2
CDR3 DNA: TGCGCCAGCAGCCAAGATGAGGGGAGATTCACCGGGGAGCTGTTTTTT
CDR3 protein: CASSQDEGRFTGELFF

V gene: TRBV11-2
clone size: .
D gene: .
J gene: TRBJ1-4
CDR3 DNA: TGTGCCAGCAGCTTAGTTGAGGGGATTAATGAAAAACTGTTTTTT
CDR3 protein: CASSLVEGINEKLFF

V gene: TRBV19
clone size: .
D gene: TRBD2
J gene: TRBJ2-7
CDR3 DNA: TGTGCCAGTAGCCCAGCGGGGGTCCCTCCCCGGAACCACGAGCAGTACTTC
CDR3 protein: CASSPAGVPPRNHEQYF

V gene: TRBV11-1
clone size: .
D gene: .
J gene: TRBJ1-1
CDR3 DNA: TGTGCCAGCAGTCAGGATGACAGGCCCACTGAAGCTTTCTTT
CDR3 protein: CASSQDDRPTEAFF

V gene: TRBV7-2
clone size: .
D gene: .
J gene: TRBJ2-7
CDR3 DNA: TGTGCCAGCAGGCAACCTGGATGGGAGCAGTACTTC
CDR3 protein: CASRQPGWEQYF

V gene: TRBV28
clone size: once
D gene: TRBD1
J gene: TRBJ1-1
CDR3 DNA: TGTGCCAGCAGGCCTGATGGACAGGGGAACACTGAAGCTTTCTTT
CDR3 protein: CASRPDGQGNTEAFF

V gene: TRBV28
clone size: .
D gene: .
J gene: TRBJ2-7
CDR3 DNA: TGTGCCACCGCGTATGCGGGGAAGCAGTACTTC
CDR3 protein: CATAYAGKQYF

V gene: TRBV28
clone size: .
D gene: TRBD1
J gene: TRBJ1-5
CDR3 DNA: TGTGCCAGCAGCCCGACAGGGGGCGGCAATCAGCCCCAGCATTTT
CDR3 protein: CASSPTGGGNQPQHF

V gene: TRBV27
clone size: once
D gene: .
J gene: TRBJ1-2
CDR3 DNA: TGTGCCAGCACCCTAGACGTCGAGGGACATGGCTACACCTTC
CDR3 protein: CASTLDVEGHGYTF

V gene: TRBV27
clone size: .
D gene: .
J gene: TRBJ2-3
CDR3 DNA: TGTGCCAGCAGTTTATCGTCGGCCTCAGATACGCAGTATTTT
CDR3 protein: CASSLSSASDTQYF

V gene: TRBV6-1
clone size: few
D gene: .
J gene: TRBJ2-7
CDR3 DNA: TGTGCCAGCAGTCCCGGGCCGGGTTTAGGCTACGAGCAGTACTTC
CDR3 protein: CASSPGPGLGYEQYF

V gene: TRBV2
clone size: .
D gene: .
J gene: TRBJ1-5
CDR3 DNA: TGTGCCAGCAGAAAGACAGGCATTCTTCTCTATAGCAATCAGCCCCAGCATTTT
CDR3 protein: CASRKTGILLYSNQPQHF

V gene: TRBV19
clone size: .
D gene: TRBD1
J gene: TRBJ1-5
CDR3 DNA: TGTGCCAGTAGTACTACAGGGGGCAGTCAGCCCCAGCATTTT
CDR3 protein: CASSTTGGSQPQHF

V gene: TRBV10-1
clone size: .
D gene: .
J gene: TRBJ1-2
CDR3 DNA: TGCGCCAGCACCACGGGGGTGCGGGGCTACACCTTC
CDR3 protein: CASTTGVRGYTF

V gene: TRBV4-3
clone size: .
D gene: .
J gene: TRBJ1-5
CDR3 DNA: TGCGCCAGCAGCCAAGGATGGAGGGGCGGGGGCAATCAGCCCCAGCATTTT
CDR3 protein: CASSQGWRGGGNQPQHF

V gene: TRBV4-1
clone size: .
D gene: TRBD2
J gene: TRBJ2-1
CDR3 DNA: TGCGCCAGCAGCCAACCCACTAGCGGGAGTAAGCATGAGCAGTTCTTC
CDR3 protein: CASSQPTSGSKHEQFF

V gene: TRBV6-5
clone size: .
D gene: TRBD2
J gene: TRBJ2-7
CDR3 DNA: TGTGCCAGCAGTCAGCGCCTGGGAGGGTCCTACGAGCAGTACTTC
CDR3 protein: CASSQRLGGSYEQYF

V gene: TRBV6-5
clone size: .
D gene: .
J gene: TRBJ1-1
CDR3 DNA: TGTGCCAGCAGTTACTCAAAATATACACAGAACACTGAAGCTTTCTTT
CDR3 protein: CASSYSKYTQNTEAFF

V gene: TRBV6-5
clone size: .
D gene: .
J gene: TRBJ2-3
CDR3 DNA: TGTGCCAGCAGTTACTTTGGGGGGCGCGGACTAGATACGCAGTATTTT
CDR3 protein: CASSYFGGRGLDTQYF

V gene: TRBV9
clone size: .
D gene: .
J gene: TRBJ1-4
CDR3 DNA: TGTGCCAGCAGCGTTACAGGGACAACTAATGAAAAACTGTTTTTT
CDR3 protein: CASSVTGTTNEKLFF

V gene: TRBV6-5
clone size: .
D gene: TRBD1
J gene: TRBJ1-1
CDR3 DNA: TGTGCCAGCAGTTCACAGGGGAGGACGAACACTGAAGCTTTCTTT
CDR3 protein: CASSSQGRTNTEAFF

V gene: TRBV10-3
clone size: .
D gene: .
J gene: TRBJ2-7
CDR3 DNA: TGTGCCATCAGTGAGTCGACGGACGAGCAGTACTTC
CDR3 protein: CAISESTDEQYF

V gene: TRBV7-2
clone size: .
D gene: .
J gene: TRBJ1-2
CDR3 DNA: TGTGCCAGCAGCTTAGACTTTACCCATGGCTACACCTTC
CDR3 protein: CASSLDFTHGYTF

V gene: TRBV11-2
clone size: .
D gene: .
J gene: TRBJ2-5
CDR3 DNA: TGTGCCAGCAGCTTACGTTTGGGCGAACCTGAGAGAGAGACCCAGTACTTC
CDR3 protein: CASSLRLGEPERETQYF

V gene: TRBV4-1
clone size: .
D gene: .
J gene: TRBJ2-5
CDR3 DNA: TGCGCCAGCAGCCAAGATCGGGAGCGGCAAGAGACCCAGTACTTC
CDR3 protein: CASSQDRERQETQYF

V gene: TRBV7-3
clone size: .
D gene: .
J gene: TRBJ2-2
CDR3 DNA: TGTGCCAGCAGCTTAGGAGGCGGCGGGGAGCTGTTTTTT
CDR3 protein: CASSLGGGGELFF

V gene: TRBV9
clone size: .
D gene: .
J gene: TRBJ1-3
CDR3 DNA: TGTGCCAGCAGCTTAGATAACGCCTCTGGAAACACCATATATTTT
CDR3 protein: CASSLDNASGNTIYF

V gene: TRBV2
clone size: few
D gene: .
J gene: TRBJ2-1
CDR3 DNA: TGTGCCAGCAGGGTTGACAGGACCCTCTACAATGAGCAGTTCTTC
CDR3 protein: CASRVDRTLYNEQFF

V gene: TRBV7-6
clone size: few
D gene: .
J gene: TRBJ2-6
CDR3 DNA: TGTGCCAGCAGCTCGCCGACAGGATCCGACTCTGGGGCCAACGTCCTGACTTTC
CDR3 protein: CASSSPTGSDSGANVLTF

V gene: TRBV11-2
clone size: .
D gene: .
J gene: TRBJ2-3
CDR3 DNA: TGTGCCAGCAGCTTACGGTCTGTACCAGATACGCAGTATTTT
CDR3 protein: CASSLRSVPDTQYF

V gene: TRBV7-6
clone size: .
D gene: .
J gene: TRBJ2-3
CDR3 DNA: TGTGCCAGCAGCGCGGAGGGAAGCACAGATACGCAGTATTTT
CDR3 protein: CASSAEGSTDTQYF

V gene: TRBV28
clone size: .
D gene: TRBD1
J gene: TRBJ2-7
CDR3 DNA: TGTGCCAGCAGTGCGCACCGGGACAGGGGCTACTTC
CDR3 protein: CASSAHRDRGYF

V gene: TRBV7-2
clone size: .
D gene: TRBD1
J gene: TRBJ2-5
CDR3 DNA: TGTGCCAGCAGCTTAATGACAGGGAAGCAAGAGACCCAGTACTTC
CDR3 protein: CASSLMTGKQETQYF

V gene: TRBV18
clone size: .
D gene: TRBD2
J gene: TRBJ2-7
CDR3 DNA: TGTGCCAGCTCAACGGGGGAGGGACGGTACGAGCAGTACTTC
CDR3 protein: CASSTGEGRYEQYF

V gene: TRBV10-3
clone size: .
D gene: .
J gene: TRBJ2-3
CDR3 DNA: TGTGCCACCTCATCCCCAGATACGCAGTATTTT
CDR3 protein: CATSSPDTQYF

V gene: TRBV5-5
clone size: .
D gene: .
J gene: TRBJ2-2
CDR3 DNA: TGTGCCAGCAGCTTGGTGGTGACACTCGGGGAGCTGTTTTTT
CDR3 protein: CASSLVVTLGELFF

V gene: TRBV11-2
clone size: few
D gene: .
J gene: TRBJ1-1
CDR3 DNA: TGTGCCAGCAGCTTAGGAGACAACACTGAAGCTTTCTTT
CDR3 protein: CASSLGDNTEAFF

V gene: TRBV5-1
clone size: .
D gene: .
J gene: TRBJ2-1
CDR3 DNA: TGCGCCAGCAGCCCGCGAACTGGCTCCTACAATGAGCAGTTCTTC
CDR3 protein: CASSPRTGSYNEQFF

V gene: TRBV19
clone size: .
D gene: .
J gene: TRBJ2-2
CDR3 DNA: TGTGCCAGTAACGCGGGACTTCTTGGGGAGCTGTTTTTT
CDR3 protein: CASNAGLLGELFF

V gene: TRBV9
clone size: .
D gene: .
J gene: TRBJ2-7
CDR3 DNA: TGTGCCAGCAGCGTCGAATATGGGTACTCCTACGAGCAGTACTTC
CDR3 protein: CASSVEYGYSYEQYF

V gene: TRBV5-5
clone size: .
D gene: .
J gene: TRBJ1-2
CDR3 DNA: TGTGCCAGCAGCTTTATGAGGTCCCCATATGGCTACACCTTC
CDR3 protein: CASSFMRSPYGYTF

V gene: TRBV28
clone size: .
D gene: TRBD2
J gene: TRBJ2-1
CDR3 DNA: TGTGCCAGCATCCGGAGCGGGGGGAACAATGAGCAGTTCTTC
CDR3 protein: CASIRSGGNNEQFF

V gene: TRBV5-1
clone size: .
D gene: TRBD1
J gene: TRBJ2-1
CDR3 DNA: TGCGCCAGCAGCTTGGGCGCAGGGGGCGCCTACAATGAGCAGTTCTTC
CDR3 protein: CASSLGAGGAYNEQFF

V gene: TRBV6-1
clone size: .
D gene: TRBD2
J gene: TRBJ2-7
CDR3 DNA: TGTGCCAGCAGTCCGGTTAGCGGGGGCTCCTACGAGCAGTACTTC
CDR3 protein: CASSPVSGGSYEQYF

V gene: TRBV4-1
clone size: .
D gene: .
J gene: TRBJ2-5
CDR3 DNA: TGCGCCAGCAGCCAAACCGGACAGAAGTCTCAAGAGACCCAGTACTTC
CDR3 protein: CASSQTGQKSQETQYF

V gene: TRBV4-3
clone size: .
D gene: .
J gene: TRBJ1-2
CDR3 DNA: TGCGCCAGCAGCCAAGAGTATGGGCCGGGACGGCTGAACTATGGCTACACCTTC
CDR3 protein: CASSQEYGPGRLNYGYTF

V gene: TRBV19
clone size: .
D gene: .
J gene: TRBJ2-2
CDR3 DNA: TGTGCCAGTAATTACCAGGAGTACACCGGGGAGCTGTTTTTT
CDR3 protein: CASNYQEYTGELFF

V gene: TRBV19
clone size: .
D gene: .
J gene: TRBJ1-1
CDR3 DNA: TGTGCCAGTACTTGGGGGGACCGGAACACTGAAGCTTTCTTT
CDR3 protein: CASTWGDRNTEAFF